This entry is about one T cell receptor beta chain. Its recognized antigen is unknown. No per-base quality is available; no much larger clone lies one base away. The cysteine opens and the phenylalanine closes a CDR3 of 16 amino acids. This entry keeps only the CDR3 DNA: 48 bases, framed from base 1. V is reduced by 1 base and J by 0 bases, leaving a spacing of 10 bases between them. Reading the germline V gene gives CDR1 SGHAT and CDR2 FQNNGV. This sample is part of a study of blood T cell repertoires in COVID-19 (dated by TCRdb to the early 2020s). Regarding the research as a whole: Samples from collaborators originated in the United States, Italy and Spain and spanned both the acute and convalescent phases of COVID-19. The material from the prospective study consisted of cDNA or gDNA derived from T cells, B-cell-depleted T cells, or PBMCs. Subjects who had been exposed to COVID-19, were actively infected with it, or had recovered from it provided the deeply sampled blood TCRbeta repertoires that made up the dataset. The repertoires were released in a freely available public database intended as a resource for research on the immune response to SARS-CoV-2. Samples came from the ongoing ImmuneRACE study (first 160 participants) plus 1,254 subjects from 6 global collaborators. Nearly every sample came with metadata listing a de-identified subject ID, COVID-19 status, age in years and sex. Where available, HLA class I and class II types were taken from metadata supplied by the sample provider and were not determined by assay-based typing.

Overall results and qualifications from the work: Clinical and demographic metadata were provided uncurated, with the amount varying by source and participant.

TCRbeta CDR3 regions were amplified from genomic DNA using the immunoSEQ Assay, a bias-controlled multiplex PCR. The published analysis was carried out like this. Within the assay, amplification of reference gene primers was used to estimate how many nucleated cells each sample contained. Sequence reads were collapsed and filtered to measure the absolute abundance of every unique TCRbeta CDR3 rearrangement. Productive Simpson clonality was computed per sample as the square root of Simpson's diversity index over productive rearrangements. The source is immuneACCESS, and TCRdb retained only in-frame sequences with V and J called. Part of the clones is not carried over; for the studies checked, unresolved V genes explain less than half of this, and the remainder is unexplained. V, J and clone size derive from that table, while D and trimming were established from the DNA sequence. For this sample the table gives around 40,000 clones, of which 87% were detected only once. More than 20% of the sample is in the top ten clones.

Each collaborating institution followed its own protocols to collect whole blood in K2EDTA tubes. For TCRbeta analysis, collaborators shipped samples as frozen whole blood, isolated PBMCs, or DNA extracted from either of those sample types. Sequenced sample: peripheral blood. The TCR originated in a man aged 50 or older with active or convalescent COVID-19. This chain joins TRBV11-2 to TRBJ1-3, with the D gene uncertain. The base sequence is TGTGCCAGCAGCTTAGTTCAGACACTCTCTGGAAACACCATATATTTT. Translated, this gives CASSLVQTLSGNTIYF.